Here is one T cell receptor beta chain with its context. The sequenced fragment ends 3 residues before the CDR3 boundary, so the rest is inferred from the germline J gene. Profiled with immunoSEQ multiplex PCR; TCRdb holds only in-frame clones, not every one. This sample's table reports some 30,000 clones. The entry originates in a study of T cells in women clearing cervical HPV infection. CDR1 SGHTA and CDR2 FQGNSA come from the germline V gene. This CDR3 is 14 amino acids long. Sequenced input: blood buffy coat. V is TRBV7-2 and J is TRBJ2-3, with 7 bases matching TRBD2. The source is a woman aged 18 to 75 with a cervical HPV16 infection that either progressed to CIN3+ or cleared (not recorded which). Partial CDR3 DNA: TGTGCCAGCAGCGGAAGGTGGGGCCGGGGGGCG. This encodes CASSGRWGRGA. The complete CDR3 reads CASSGRWGRGAQYF.